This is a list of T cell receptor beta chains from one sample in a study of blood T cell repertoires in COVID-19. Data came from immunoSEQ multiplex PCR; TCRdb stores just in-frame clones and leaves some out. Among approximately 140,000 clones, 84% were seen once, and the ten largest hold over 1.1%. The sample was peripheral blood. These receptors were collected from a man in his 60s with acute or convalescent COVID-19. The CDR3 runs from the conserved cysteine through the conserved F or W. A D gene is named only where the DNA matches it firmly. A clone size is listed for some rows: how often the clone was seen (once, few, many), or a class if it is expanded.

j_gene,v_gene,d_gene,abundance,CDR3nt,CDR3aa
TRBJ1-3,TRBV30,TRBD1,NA,TGTGCCTGGAATGCCGGGACAGGAACGACCCTACGCTCTGGAAACACCATATATTTT,CAWNAGTGTTLRSGNTIYF
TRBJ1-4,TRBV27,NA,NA,TGTGCCAGCAGTGACCCGCCAGGGGTAACTAATGAAAAACTGTTTTTT,CASSDPPGVTNEKLFF
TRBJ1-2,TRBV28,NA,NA,TGTGCCAGCCGTACGCCCCACAGGGCTAACTATGGCTACACCTTC,CASRTPHRANYGYTF
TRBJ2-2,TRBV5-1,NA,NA,TGCGCCAGCAGCTTGTCAGAGGTGGACGGGGAGCTGTTTTTT,CASSLSEVDGELFF
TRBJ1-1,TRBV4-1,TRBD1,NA,TGCGCCAGCAGCCACCCGGGACAGTTTAACACTGAAGCTTTCTTT,CASSHPGQFNTEAFF
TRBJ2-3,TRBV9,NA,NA,TGTGCCAGCAGCGACACAGACACCGATACGCAGTATTTT,CASSDTDTDTQYF
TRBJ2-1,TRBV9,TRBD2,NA,TGTGCCAGCAGCGCAACTAGCGGGGGGCCAAATGAGCAGTTCTTC,CASSATSGGPNEQFF
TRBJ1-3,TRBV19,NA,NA,TGTGCCAGTAGTTCACAGATCCTACGCTCTGGAAACACCATATATTTT,CASSSQILRSGNTIYF
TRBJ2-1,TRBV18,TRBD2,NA,TGTGCCAGCTCACCAGGACTAGCGGGGACCTACAATGAGCAGTTCTTC,CASSPGLAGTYNEQFF
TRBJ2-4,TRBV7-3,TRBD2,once,TGTGCCAGCAGCCGGGGGGGCAGTGACATTCAGTACTTC,CASSRGGSDIQYF
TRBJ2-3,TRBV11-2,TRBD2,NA,TGTGCCAGCAGCTCCGGGGGGGGACTAGCGGGGCGAAGCACAGATACGCAGTATTTT,CASSSGGGLAGRSTDTQYF
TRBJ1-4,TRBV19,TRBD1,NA,TGTGCCAGTAGCCCGGGACAGGGAAATGAAAAACTGTTTTTT,CASSPGQGNEKLFF
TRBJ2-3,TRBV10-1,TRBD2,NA,TGCGCCAGCAGTCCACTAGCGGGCACAGATACGCAGTATTTT,CASSPLAGTDTQYF
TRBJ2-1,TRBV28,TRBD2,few,TGTGCCAGCAGTTCTGCTAGCGGGGGTTACAATGAGCAGTTCTTC,CASSSASGGYNEQFF
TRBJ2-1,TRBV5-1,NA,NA,TGCGCCAGCAGCTTCAGTGCGGTGAGCTCCTACAATGAGCAGTTCTTC,CASSFSAVSSYNEQFF
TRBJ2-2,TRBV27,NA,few,TGTGCCAGCAGTTTAGCCCCCGGGTCAATTGGGGAGCTGTTTTTT,CASSLAPGSIGELFF
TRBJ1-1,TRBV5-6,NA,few,TGTGCCAGCAGCCCACAGGGTACTGAAGCTTTCTTT,CASSPQGTEAFF
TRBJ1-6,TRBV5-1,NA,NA,TGCGCCAGCAGCATCGCGACAGGCGTGGGATCACCCCTCCACTTT,CASSIATGVGSPLHF
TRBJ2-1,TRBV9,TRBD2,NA,TGTGCCAGCAGCGTCTGGACTAGCGCTACCTACAATGAGCAGTTCTTC,CASSVWTSATYNEQFF
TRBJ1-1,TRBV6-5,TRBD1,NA,TGTGCCAGCAGTCCGAGGGACAGCGCGGGCACTGAAGCTTTCTTT,CASSPRDSAGTEAFF
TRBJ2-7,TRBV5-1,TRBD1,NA,TGCGCCAGCAGCTTGACAGGGGCCTCCAACGAGCAGTACTTC,CASSLTGASNEQYF
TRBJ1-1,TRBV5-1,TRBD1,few,TGCGCCAGCAGCCCCACCGGGACAGGGTTTGCTGAAGCTTTCTTT,CASSPTGTGFAEAFF
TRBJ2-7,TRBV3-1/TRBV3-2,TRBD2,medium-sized,TGTGCCAGCAGCCCTTTCCTAGCGGGGGCCCCCTACGAGCAGTACTTC,CASSPFLAGAPYEQYF
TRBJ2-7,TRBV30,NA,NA,TGTGCCTGGAGCGGGACACGGCTTTTGGGGCAGTACTTC,CAWSGTRLLGQYF
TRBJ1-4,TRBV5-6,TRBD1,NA,TGTGCCAGCAGCTGGGACAGGGGGGCAACTAATGAAAAACTGTTTTTT,CASSWDRGATNEKLFF